This T cell receptor (beta chain) was sequenced during a study of blood T cells in healthy people across ages. Overall study context: T cells yielded about one barcoded beta molecule per two cells through template switching.

Combining a sample-barcoded 5' primer with a J-beta primer mix, a second PCR ran for 7 to 11 cycles. MiXCR was run by TCRdb on the 5' RACE reads, yielding one entry per CDR3 protein. Seen here are around 870,000 distinct CDR3 sequences, more than 25% observed once, and the top ten hold 15% to 20%. Study results and caveats: Long-lived donors carried more naive CD4+ cells and greater diversity than aged donors.

Regarding this clonotype: The antigen is not known.

This receptor was identified in an elderly woman in good health. The sequenced material came from blood.

Here the CDR3 reads CASGLVQGTASNQPQHF. The CDR3, as DNA: TGTGCTAGTGGTTTGGTACAAGGGACAGCTAGCAATCAGCCCCAGCATTTT. The V call is TRBV12-5, the J call TRBJ1-5; the match to TRBD1 covers 7 bases. V shed 0 bases and J 0 bases; nucleotides not matched to a gene: 5. The CDR3 is 17 residues long. Germline V lookup: CDR1 LGHNT, CDR2 FRNRAP.